This record concerns one T cell receptor (beta chain) sequence. These data originate in a study of glioma-infiltrating T cells. The CDR3 is 13 amino acids. The germline CDR1 and CDR2 sequences are DFQATT and SNEGSKA (reference sequence). V was shortened by 5 bases and J by 2 bases, with 13 bases between the two germline ends. Using RNA template, CDR3s of TCR alpha and beta were amplified with iRepertoire arm-PCR. TCRdb itself ran the multiplex PCR reads through MiXCR, one entry per CDR3 protein. This sample has about 400,000 distinct CDR3 sequences, with more than 35% found just once. This chain joins TRBV20-1 and TRBJ2-7; perhaps TRBD2 as D (6 bases). The specimen sequenced was glioma tissue, nonneoplastic brain tissue, or PBMCs (not recorded which). The receptor was isolated from a human donor with low-grade glioma or glioblastoma, undergoing nonglioma brain surgery, or in good health (not recorded which). The CDR3, as DNA: TGCAGTGCTCCCCGGGACTTCGCCTACGAGCAGTACTTC. Protein: CSAPRDFAYEQYF.